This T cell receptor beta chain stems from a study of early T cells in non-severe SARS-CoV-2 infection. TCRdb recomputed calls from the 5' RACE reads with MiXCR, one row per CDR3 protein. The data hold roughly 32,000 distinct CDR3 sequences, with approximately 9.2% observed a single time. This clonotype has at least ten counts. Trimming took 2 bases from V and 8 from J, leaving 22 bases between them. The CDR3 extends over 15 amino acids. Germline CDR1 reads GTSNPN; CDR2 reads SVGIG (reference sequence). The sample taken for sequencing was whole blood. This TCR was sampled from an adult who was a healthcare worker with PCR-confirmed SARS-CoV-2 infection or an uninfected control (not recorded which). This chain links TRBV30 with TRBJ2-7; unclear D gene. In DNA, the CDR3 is TGTGCCTGGAGTCCCTCCACCGTGCGAGGAAGCAAGCAGTACTTC. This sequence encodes CAWSPSTVRGSKQYF. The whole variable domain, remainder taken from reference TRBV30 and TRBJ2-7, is SQTIHQWPATLVQPVGSPLSLECTVEGTSNPNLYWYRQAAGRGLQLLFYSVGIGQISSEVPQNLSASRPQDRQFILSSKKLLLSDSGFYLCAWSPSTVRGSKQYFGPGTRLTVT.